A selection of T cell receptor beta chains follows, all from one sample in a study of T cell responses to AZD1222 COVID-19 vaccine. Assay used: immunoSEQ multiplex PCR; TCRdb lists only in-frame clones, some missing. The sample has over 200,000 clones, approximately 94% seen once. The material was peripheral blood, obtained 28 days after the second dose of the MenACWY control vaccine. The receptors were sampled from an adult who received the MenACWY meningococcal vaccine as a control. CDR3s include the opening cysteine and the closing phenylalanine or tryptophan. D genes are given only for firm matches. The size field is filled for only some rows; it gives once, few, many or a size class.

CDR3 protein: CASSVNGGARNYGYTF
CDR3 DNA: TGTGCCAGCAGCGTCAACGGGGGCGCAAGGAACTATGGCTACACCTTC
J gene: TRBJ1-2
V gene: TRBV9
clone size: -
D gene: -

CDR3 protein: CATSDFNTGELFF
CDR3 DNA: TGTGCCACCAGTGATTTCAACACCGGGGAGCTGTTTTTT
J gene: TRBJ2-2
V gene: TRBV24-1
clone size: -
D gene: -

CDR3 protein: CASRGGSNRVYNSPLHF
CDR3 DNA: TGTGCCAGCAGGGGGGGATCAAACAGGGTGTATAATTCACCCCTCCACTTT
J gene: TRBJ1-6
V gene: TRBV27
clone size: -
D gene: -

CDR3 protein: CASSYTRQLNTEAFF
CDR3 DNA: TGTGCCAGCAGTTATACCCGACAACTAAACACTGAAGCTTTCTTT
J gene: TRBJ1-1
V gene: TRBV6-6
clone size: -
D gene: -

CDR3 protein: CASSLGQGAEKLFF
CDR3 DNA: TGCGCCAGCAGCCTTGGACAGGGCGCTGAAAAACTGTTTTTT
J gene: TRBJ1-4
V gene: TRBV7-9
clone size: -
D gene: TRBD1

CDR3 protein: CASSQRQGATNEKLFF
CDR3 DNA: TGTGCCAGCAGCCAACGACAGGGGGCAACTAATGAAAAACTGTTTTTT
J gene: TRBJ1-4
V gene: TRBV9
clone size: -
D gene: TRBD1

CDR3 protein: CASSSLNSGANVLTF
CDR3 DNA: TGTGCCAGCAGCTCCTTGAACTCTGGGGCCAACGTCCTGACTTTC
J gene: TRBJ2-6
V gene: TRBV7-2
clone size: once
D gene: -

CDR3 protein: CASSLVGIKGDGYTF
CDR3 DNA: TGTGCCAGCAGCTTAGTGGGTATTAAGGGGGATGGCTACACCTTC
J gene: TRBJ1-2
V gene: TRBV7-2
clone size: -
D gene: -

CDR3 protein: CASSSRPRDHYGYTF
CDR3 DNA: TGTGCCAGCAGCTCGAGGCCCAGGGATCACTATGGCTACACCTTC
J gene: TRBJ1-2
V gene: TRBV9
clone size: -
D gene: -

CDR3 protein: CASSQDIGTSNYGYTF
CDR3 DNA: TGTGCCAGCAGCCAAGATATTGGGACGTCTAACTATGGCTACACCTTC
J gene: TRBJ1-2
V gene: TRBV14
clone size: -
D gene: -

CDR3 protein: CAWRGGQGLAAFF
CDR3 DNA: TGTGCCTGGAGAGGGGGACAGGGGTTGGCAGCTTTCTTT
J gene: TRBJ1-1
V gene: TRBV30
clone size: -
D gene: TRBD1

CDR3 protein: CASSPKAGGSYEQYF
CDR3 DNA: TGTGCCAGCAGCCCGAAAGCGGGGGGGAGCTACGAGCAGTACTTC
J gene: TRBJ2-7
V gene: TRBV7-9
clone size: -
D gene: TRBD2

CDR3 protein: CASSRPGQGAQPQHF
CDR3 DNA: TGTGCCAGCAGTCGCCCGGGACAGGGGGCTCAGCCCCAGCATTTT
J gene: TRBJ1-5
V gene: TRBV6-6
clone size: -
D gene: TRBD1

CDR3 protein: CASSLVGGGNYGYTF
CDR3 DNA: TGTGCCAGCAGCTTGGTTGGGGGCGGGAACTATGGCTACACCTTC
J gene: TRBJ1-2
V gene: TRBV5-5
clone size: -
D gene: -

CDR3 protein: CASSVGPGLGNEQFF
CDR3 DNA: TGTGCCAGCAGCGTAGGTCCCGGGCTTGGTAATGAGCAGTTCTTC
J gene: TRBJ2-1
V gene: TRBV9
clone size: -
D gene: -

CDR3 protein: CASRSGVDTQYF
CDR3 DNA: TGTGCCAGCAGGTCTGGGGTGGATACGCAGTATTTT
J gene: TRBJ2-3
V gene: TRBV28
clone size: -
D gene: -

CDR3 protein: CASSPTNYGYTF
CDR3 DNA: TGTGCCAGTAGCCCTACTAACTATGGCTACACCTTC
J gene: TRBJ1-2
V gene: TRBV19
clone size: -
D gene: -

CDR3 protein: CASSVVSGGAHEQFF
CDR3 DNA: TGTGCCAGCAGCGTAGTTAGCGGGGGGGCCCATGAGCAGTTCTTC
J gene: TRBJ2-1
V gene: TRBV9
clone size: -
D gene: TRBD2

CDR3 protein: CASNRQGTEAFF
CDR3 DNA: TGTGCCAGCAATCGGCAGGGCACTGAAGCTTTCTTT
J gene: TRBJ1-1
V gene: TRBV6-5
clone size: -
D gene: -

CDR3 protein: CASSRAPGATNEKLFF
CDR3 DNA: TGTGCCAGCAGTCGCGCCCCGGGGGCAACTAATGAAAAACTGTTTTTT
J gene: TRBJ1-4
V gene: TRBV6-2/TRBV6-3
clone size: once
D gene: -

CDR3 protein: CASSVIQGGGYTF
CDR3 DNA: TGTGCCAGCAGCGTCATCCAGGGGGGTGGCTACACCTTC
J gene: TRBJ1-2
V gene: TRBV7-9
clone size: -
D gene: TRBD1

CDR3 protein: CASSLSLHETGNEGYTF
CDR3 DNA: TGTGCCAGCAGTTTATCACTTCATGAAACAGGGAATGAAGGCTACACCTTC
J gene: TRBJ1-2
V gene: TRBV27
clone size: -
D gene: -

CDR3 protein: CASSAGFTGTGVYEQYF
CDR3 DNA: TGCGCCAGCAGCGCAGGGTTCACCGGGACAGGGGTCTACGAGCAGTACTTC
J gene: TRBJ2-7
V gene: TRBV4-1
clone size: -
D gene: TRBD1

CDR3 protein: CASSFLSGGQETQYF
CDR3 DNA: TGTGCCAGCAGTTTTCTTAGCGGGGGCCAAGAGACCCAGTACTTC
J gene: TRBJ2-5
V gene: TRBV6-2/TRBV6-3
clone size: -
D gene: TRBD2

CDR3 protein: CAISERGGNTIYF
CDR3 DNA: TGTGCCATCAGTGAGCGAGGTGGAAACACCATATATTTT
J gene: TRBJ1-3
V gene: TRBV10-3
clone size: -
D gene: -

CDR3 protein: CASSRVSSYEQYF
CDR3 DNA: TGTGCCAGCAGCCGGGTTAGCTCCTACGAGCAGTACTTC
J gene: TRBJ2-7
V gene: TRBV6-5
clone size: once
D gene: -

CDR3 protein: CASSKAGGGSPLHF
CDR3 DNA: TGTGCCAGCAGCAAGGCGGGGGGCGGTTCACCCCTCCACTTT
J gene: TRBJ1-6
V gene: TRBV9
clone size: -
D gene: -

CDR3 protein: CASSDTTSGSTDTQYF
CDR3 DNA: TGTGCCAGCAGTGACACGACTAGCGGGAGCACAGATACGCAGTATTTT
J gene: TRBJ2-3
V gene: TRBV6-4
clone size: -
D gene: TRBD2

CDR3 protein: CASSFGTSSSGNTIYF
CDR3 DNA: TGCGCCAGCAGCTTCGGGACATCCAGCTCTGGAAACACCATATATTTT
J gene: TRBJ1-3
V gene: TRBV5-1
clone size: -
D gene: -

CDR3 protein: CASSEAEGLQIGNTEAFF
CDR3 DNA: TGTGCCAGCAGTGAGGCGGAGGGACTCCAGATCGGGAACACTGAAGCTTTCTTT
J gene: TRBJ1-1
V gene: TRBV2
clone size: -
D gene: -